This is a list of T cell receptor beta chains from one sample in a study of T cell repertoires in cytomegalovirus infection. In TCRdb, the reads were re-called with MiXCR into one record per CDR3 protein. The data contain some 300,000 distinct CDR3 sequences, about a tenth of them singletons. Specimen: PBMCs. The source of these receptors is a human donor in good health (CMV status not recorded). Some clones in this sample may be carry-over from other donors' samples. Each CDR3 is given with its conserved first and last residue. The D gene is left open where the match is weak. Size values are once, few and many counts, or a class for expanded clones, and some rows have none.

size,J,V,D,DNA,CDR3
many,TRBJ2-1,TRBV24-1,-,TGTGCCACCAGTGAATCCGGGCTTAATTACAATGAGCAGTTCTTC,CATSESGLNYNEQFF
few,TRBJ2-2,TRBV24-1,-,TGTGCCACCGGAGACAGTCCGAACACCGGGGAGCTGTTTTTT,CATGDSPNTGELFF
many,TRBJ1-1,TRBV15,-,TGTGCCACCAGCAGGAGCGGGGGCACTGAAGCTTTCTTT,CATSRSGGTEAFF
many,TRBJ2-2,TRBV7-2,-,TGTGCCAGCAGCTTAAGGACACTAAACACCGGGGAGCTGTTTTTT,CASSLRTLNTGELFF
many,TRBJ2-2,TRBV19,-,TGTGCCAGTAGATGGGGAACGAACACCGGGGAGCTGTTTTTT,CASRWGTNTGELFF
many,TRBJ2-5,TRBV5-1,TRBD2,TGCGCCAGCAGGAGGAATAGCGGGGGTCAACAAGAGACCCAGTACTTC,CASRRNSGGQQETQYF
many,TRBJ2-2,TRBV19,TRBD2,TGTGCCAGTAGCACTAGCGGGGGCTCCAACACCGGGGAGCTGTTTTTT,CASSTSGGSNTGELFF
many,TRBJ1-2,TRBV6-5,-,TGTGCCAGCAGTTACCCGGGAGATCTCCATGGCTACACCTTC,CASSYPGDLHGYTF
many,TRBJ1-5,TRBV20-1,-,TGCAGTGCTAGAGCAGGGTCCTCCAATCAGCCCCAGCATTTT,CSARAGSSNQPQHF
many,TRBJ2-7,TRBV5-4,-,TGTGCCAGCAGCTTGTACCCCCTAGCCGAAGCCTACGAGCAGTACTTC,CASSLYPLAEAYEQYF
many,TRBJ1-2,TRBV20-1,-,TGCAGTGCTAGAGATCAGACAGGATCTAACTATGGCTACACCTTC,CSARDQTGSNYGYTF
few,TRBJ2-2,TRBV10-3,TRBD1,TGTGCCATCAGGACGGGACAGTTAAACACCGGGGAGCTGTTTTTT,CAIRTGQLNTGELFF
many,TRBJ1-2,TRBV12-3/TRBV12-4,-,TGTGCCAGCAGTTTAGACCAGGGTCCCTATGGCTACACCTTC,CASSLDQGPYGYTF
many,TRBJ2-2,TRBV4-1,-,TGCGCCAGCAGCCAAGTAGATATGGGGTGGAACACCGGGGAGCTGTTTTTT,CASSQVDMGWNTGELFF
many,TRBJ1-2,TRBV4-1,-,TGCGCCAGCAGCCAAGGGGGACTGGGGATGGGGGGGATCCCCTATGGCTACACCTTC,CASSQGGLGMGGIPYGYTF
many,TRBJ1-4,TRBV28,TRBD1,TGTGCCAGCAGTTCCTCCGGGACAGGGGCCGAAAAACTGTTTTTT,CASSSSGTGAEKLFF
many,TRBJ2-5,TRBV2,-,TGTGCCAGCAGCCGGGCCCCGGCGGAGACCCAGTACTTC,CASSRAPAETQYF
many,TRBJ1-5,TRBV28,-,TGTGCCAGCAGGACAGCCTCGAAGGTGGAGCCCCAGCATTTT,CASRTASKVEPQHF
many,TRBJ2-5,TRBV6-6,TRBD2,TGTGCCAGCAGTTACAAGCCCCTAGCGGGGGAAAAAGAGACCCAGTACTTC,CASSYKPLAGEKETQYF
many,TRBJ2-5,TRBV14,-,TGTGCCAGCAGCCAAGACGTATACCAAGAGACCCAGTACTTC,CASSQDVYQETQYF
-,TRBJ2-3,TRBV2,-,TGTGCCAGCGGAGGAGGACATTTCACAGATACGCAGTATTTT,CASGGGHFTDTQYF
many,TRBJ2-7,TRBV19,-,TGTGCCAGTGGTAGCGAAGGCGAGCAGTACTTC,CASGSEGEQYF
-,TRBJ1-5,TRBV19,-,TGTGCCAGTACCGGGACGGCTAGCAATCAGCCCCAGCATTTT,CASTGTASNQPQHF
-,TRBJ2-1,TRBV27,-,TGTGCCACCACACTTCCTCGGGGCGGACGTAGCTCCTACAATGAGCAGTTCTTC,CATTLPRGGRSSYNEQFF
few,TRBJ1-1,TRBV20-1,-,TGCAGTGCTAGATCGCTAGGGCCTGAAGCTTTCTTT,CSARSLGPEAFF
many,TRBJ1-5,TRBV6-5,-,TGTGCCAGCAGTTTCCAGGGAAGCAATCAGCCCCAGCATTTT,CASSFQGSNQPQHF
many,TRBJ2-1,TRBV7-6,-,TGTGCCAGCAGCTTAGCGAGACTAGGAGCCTACAATGAGCAGTTCTTC,CASSLARLGAYNEQFF
many,TRBJ1-4,TRBV7-2,-,TGTGCCAGCAGCCCCCACCGGACCGGTGACAAACTGTTTTTT,CASSPHRTGDKLFF
many,TRBJ1-4,TRBV7-2,-,TGTGCCAGCAGCTCTCGGGTGGGAGGGACTAATGAAAAACTGTTTTTT,CASSSRVGGTNEKLFF
many,TRBJ1-1,TRBV20-1,-,TGCAGTGCTAGTTTGATCACCTTGAACACTGAAGCTTTCTTT,CSASLITLNTEAFF
few,TRBJ1-1,TRBV7-8,-,TGTGCCAGCAGCCGAGACACGGGTCGCATCGACACTGAAGCTTTCTTT,CASSRDTGRIDTEAFF
few,TRBJ2-7,TRBV2,TRBD1,TGTGCCAGCAGTGAGGACAGGAGCTCCTACGAGCAGTACTTC,CASSEDRSSYEQYF
many,TRBJ1-2,TRBV5-1,TRBD1,TGCGCCAGCAGCGTCGGGACAGGGGACGGCTACACCTTC,CASSVGTGDGYTF
many,TRBJ1-1,TRBV20-1,-,TGCAGTGCCCAGGACACATACACTGAAGCTTTCTTT,CSAQDTYTEAFF
many,TRBJ2-2,TRBV12-5,-,TGTGCTACCACTCTTGGAGTACCAACCGGGGAGCTGTTTTTT,CATTLGVPTGELFF
-,TRBJ2-3,TRBV20-1,TRBD2,TGCAGTGCTAGACACGGACTAGCGGGGACCACAGATACGCAGTATTTT,CSARHGLAGTTDTQYF